These T cell receptor beta chains were read from a single sample in a study of blood T cells in healthy people across ages. One entry per CDR3 protein results from TCRdb running MiXCR on the 5' RACE reads. The sample holds roughly 1,500,000 distinct CDR3 sequences, approximately 42% seen once. The source material was blood. Every receptor here comes from a woman between 18 and 30 years old in good health. CDR3s include the opening cysteine and the closing phenylalanine or tryptophan. D genes are given only for firm matches. Not all rows give a size; the values are once, few, many and, for expanded clones, a class.

TRBD1,TRBJ1-1,TRBV12-3/TRBV12-4,.,CASTRSGGNEAFF,TGTGCCAGCACCCGATCAGGGGGGAATGAAGCTTTCTTT
.,TRBJ2-6,TRBV12-3/TRBV12-4,few,CASSLAPPGVLSGANVLTF,TGTGCCAGCAGTTTAGCCCCCCCGGGGGTGCTCTCTGGGGCCAACGTCCTGACTTTC
.,TRBJ2-6,TRBV7-9,.,CASGQFNVLTF,TGTGCCAGCGGGCAGTTCAACGTCCTGACTTTC
.,TRBJ2-6,TRBV27,.,CASSRRTADLANVLTF,TGTGCCAGCAGTCGACGGACGGCGGACTTGGCCAACGTCCTGACTTTC
.,TRBJ1-6,TRBV25-1,few,CASSQTQALGSPLHF,TGTGCCAGCAGCCAGACACAGGCCCTGGGGTCACCCCTCCACTTT
.,TRBJ2-3,TRBV21-1,.,CASSKGGPYHSSTDTQYF,TGTGCCAGCAGCAAAGGGGGCCCATACCACTCTAGCACAGATACGCAGTATTTT
.,TRBJ1-2,TRBV7-9,.,CASSPPIALDLETYGYTF,TGTGCCAGCAGCCCTCCAATCGCCTTGGATTTAGAGACCTATGGCTACACCTTC
.,TRBJ1-1,TRBV10-3,few,CAISVAGDDTEAFF,TGTGCCATCAGTGTCGCCGGCGATGACACTGAAGCTTTCTTT
TRBD2,TRBJ2-2,TRBV10-3,few,CAIRTSDTGELFF,TGTGCCATCAGGACTAGCGACACCGGGGAGCTGTTTTTT
.,TRBJ1-2,TRBV15,.,CATSEESGSIIYGYTF,TGTGCCACCAGCGAGGAGTCGGGGTCGATTATCTATGGCTACACCTTC
TRBD1,TRBJ2-7,TRBV12-3/TRBV12-4,.,CASSLGQPGYEQYF,TGTGCCAGCAGTCTGGGACAGCCAGGGTACGAGCAGTACTTC
TRBD2,TRBJ2-3,TRBV12-3/TRBV12-4,.,CASTTLGGALLDTQYF,TGTGCCAGCACCACCCTCGGGGGGGCCCTCTTAGATACGCAGTATTTT
.,TRBJ2-1,TRBV5-1,.,CASRREYNEQFF,TGCGCCAGCAGGCGGGAATACAATGAGCAGTTCTTC
TRBD2,TRBJ2-1,TRBV4-1,.,CASSHPGLTGDNEQFF,TGCGCCAGCAGCCACCCGGGACTAACGGGAGACAATGAGCAGTTCTTC
TRBD2,TRBJ2-1,TRBV20-1,.,CSARNSGGAGEQFF,TGCAGTGCTAGAAATAGCGGGGGGGCCGGGGAGCAGTTCTTC
TRBD1,TRBJ1-2,TRBV20-1,.,CSARGTGGKYGYTF,TGCAGTGCTAGGGGTACAGGGGGCAAGTATGGCTACACCTTC
.,TRBJ2-7,TRBV12-3/TRBV12-4,few,CASSPRWVNSYEQYF,TGTGCCAGCAGCCCTAGATGGGTGAACTCCTACGAGCAGTACTTC
.,TRBJ1-1,TRBV3-1,.,CASSYQGRTEAFF,TGTGCCAGCAGTTATCAGGGTCGGACTGAAGCTTTCTTT
.,TRBJ2-1,TRBV4-1,.,CASSHRGGGQSSYNEQFF,TGCGCCAGCAGCCACAGAGGCGGCGGCCAGAGCTCCTACAATGAGCAGTTCTTC
.,TRBJ1-1,TRBV4-1,once,CASTYNPDRGTEAFF,TGCGCCAGCACCTATAATCCAGACCGGGGCACTGAAGCTTTCTTT
TRBD2,TRBJ2-1,TRBV7-6,.,CASSSSTSGPYNAQFF,TGTGCCAGCAGCTCCTCGACTAGCGGGCCCTACAATGCGCAGTTCTTC
.,TRBJ1-2,TRBV25-1,.,CASSEFGADYGYTF,TGTGCCAGCAGTGAATTTGGGGCAGATTATGGCTACACCTTC
.,TRBJ2-3,TRBV12-3/TRBV12-4,.,CASSREPSTMAADTQYF,TGTGCCAGCAGTCGGGAACCTTCCACGATGGCCGCAGATACGCAGTATTTT
TRBD2,TRBJ2-1,TRBV20-1,.,CSASLWTGGSYNEQFF,TGCAGTGCTAGCCTATGGACGGGGGGGTCCTACAATGAGCAGTTCTTC
.,TRBJ2-7,TRBV4-2,.,CASSQEVIAEGPYEQYF,TGTGCCAGCAGCCAAGAGGTAATAGCGGAGGGGCCCTACGAGCAGTACTTC
.,TRBJ2-1,TRBV27,.,CASSLASIVNEQFF,TGTGCCAGCAGTTTGGCTAGCATTGTCAATGAGCAGTTCTTC
.,TRBJ1-5,TRBV27,.,CASSFGVHQPQHF,TGTGCCAGCAGTTTTGGGGTCCATCAGCCCCAGCATTTT
TRBD1,TRBJ2-7,TRBV4-1,few,CASSRVQGQLYEQYF,TGCGCCAGCAGCCGCGTCCAGGGACAGCTCTACGAGCAGTACTTC
.,TRBJ2-1,TRBV6-1,few,CASRGAAKNEQFF,TGTGCCAGCAGAGGGGCAGCAAAGAATGAGCAGTTCTTC
.,TRBJ1-5,TRBV6-5,.,CAGSYRQGYQPQHF,TGTGCCGGCAGTTATAGGCAGGGATATCAGCCCCAGCATTTT
.,TRBJ2-1,TRBV28,.,CASRGGALIYNEQFF,TGTGCCAGCAGGGGGGGGGCTCTAATCTACAATGAGCAGTTCTTC
.,TRBJ1-5,TRBV28,.,CASRTSGTNQPQHF,TGTGCCAGCAGAACTTCCGGGACCAATCAGCCCCAGCATTTT